One and the same sample provided the 21 T cell receptor beta chains below, sequenced in a study of T cells in localized non-small cell lung cancer. The data were produced by immunoSEQ multiplex PCR, yet TCRdb's version contains in-frame clones alone and is incomplete. The top ten hold 3.5% to 5.5% of the sample, which has 15,000 to 25,000 clones, 83% seen once. The sample consisted of peripheral blood, taken before any cancer treatment. All receptors derive from a man aged 40-75 years with stage I lung adenocarcinoma.

This chain connects TRBV7-6 to TRBJ2-7, with TRBD2 matching over 13 bases. V was clipped by 3 bases and J by 4 bases; unmatched bases: 3. CDR1 is SGHVS, CDR2 FNYEAQ, per germline. CDR3 length: 15 amino acids. The CDR3 reads CASSFGGLAGYEQYF. The CDR3 DNA sequence: TGTGCCAGCAGCTTTGGGGGACTAGCGGGATACGAGCAGTACTTC.

The CDR3 coding sequence is TGTGCCAGCTCGCCAAGGGACAGCCACTACGAGCAGTACTTC. This encodes CASSPRDSHYEQYF. The chain couples TRBV18 to TRBJ2-7, with 7 bases aligning to TRBD1. The CDR3 spans 14 residues. The V segment lost 6 bases and the J segment 3 bases; nucleotides outside the gene matches: 8. Germline V gives CDR1 KGHSH, CDR2 LQKENI.

The chain joins TRBV7-6 to TRBJ2-2; no reliable D call. This CDR3 region has 13 residues. Germline V gene sequence: CDR1 SGHVS, CDR2 FNYEAQ. The ends were cut back, 0 bases at V and 7 bases at J, with 6 bases in the middle. The CDR3 nucleotides read TGTGCCAGCAGCTTAGCGTGGGGCGGGGAGCTGTTTTTT. Amino acid sequence: CASSLAWGGELFF.

V usage is TRBV7-9 and J usage is TRBJ2-1; TRBD1 or TRBD2 may be the D gene (5 bases each). The CDR3 is made up of 15 amino acids. Germline loops: CDR1 SEHNR, CDR2 FQNEAQ (reference sequence). Trimming took 4 bases from V and 8 from J, leaving 18 bases between them. CDR3 sequence: CASSSRDGRGDEQFF. The CDR3 DNA reads as TGTGCCAGCAGCTCCCGGGATGGTAGGGGCGATGAGCAGTTCTTC.

The chain couples TRBV5-1 to TRBJ2-3; D not resolved. The CDR3 totals 13 residues. The germline V and J ends were trimmed by 0 bases and 4 bases, with 6 bases remaining between them. Germline CDR1 and CDR2: SGHRS and YFSETQ. Written as DNA, the CDR3 is TGCGCCAGCAGCTTGGATTTTGCAGATACGCAGTATTTT. This translates into CASSLDFADTQYF.

V and J are TRBV10-3 and TRBJ2-6; D might be TRBD1 (6 bases). This CDR3 spans 18 amino acids. Between the trimmed V and J ends, which lost 0 bases and 3 bases, there was a span of 15 bases. The germline V gene encodes CDR1 ENHRY and CDR2 SYGVKD. In DNA, the CDR3 is TGTGCCATCAGTGAGTCACCTCCAACAGGGAATGGGGCCAACGTCCTGACTTTC. Its translation is CAISESPPTGNGANVLTF.

This chain joins TRBV6-4 and TRBJ2-3; D ambiguous. V was trimmed by 6 bases and J by 0 bases, leaving 10 bases between them. Germline V gives CDR1 MRHNA, CDR2 SNTAGT. This CDR3 spans 14 amino acids. The CDR3 region is CASSGMSSTDTQYF. CDR3 sequence (DNA): TGTGCCAGCAGCGGAATGAGTAGCACAGATACGCAGTATTTT.

This clone showed up just a few times. The genes are TRBV6-1 and TRBJ1-6; D unclear. In germline, CDR1 is MNHNS, CDR2 SASEGT. Trimming took 2 bases from V and 8 from J, leaving 4 bases between them. There are 12 residues in the CDR3. Here the CDR3 DNA reads TGTGCCAGCAGTGAAATAGATTCACCCCTCCACTTT. This sequence encodes CASSEIDSPLHF.

This chain links TRBV27 with TRBJ1-5; D call uncertain. The CDR3 runs 15 residues. CDR1 is MNHEY and CDR2 is SMNVEV in the germline V gene (reference sequence). V lost 0 bases and J lost 7, with 13 bases in between. CDR3 loop: CASSLSWVAGQPQHF. In nucleotides, the CDR3 is TGTGCCAGCAGTTTATCGTGGGTAGCGGGGCAGCCCCAGCATTTT.

V usage is TRBV15 and J usage is TRBJ2-7, with a possible D match to TRBD2 (5 bases). The V and J ends lost 5 bases and 6 bases respectively, with 14 bases between them. This CDR3 is built from 13 residues. Germline values: CDR1 LNHNV, CDR2 YYDKDF (reference sequence). This chain's CDR3 is CATSSYARGEQYF. In DNA form, the CDR3 reads TGTGCCACCAGCTCCTACGCCCGGGGCGAGCAGTACTTC. The variable domain in full, with the rest retrieved from reference TRBV15 and TRBJ2-7, is DAMVIQNPRYQVTQFGKPVTLSCSQTLNHNVMYWYQQKSSQAPKLLFHYYDKDFNNEADTPDNFQSRRPNTSFCFLDIRSPGLGDTAMYLCATSSYARGEQYFGPGTRLTVT.

This chain connects TRBV7-2 to TRBJ2-5; D gene uncertain. V gave up 2 bases and J gave up 4 bases, with 5 bases separating them. CDR1 is SGHTA and CDR2 is FQGNSA in the germline V gene. The length of the CDR3 is 12 residues. CDR3: CASSLWAETQYF. CDR3 DNA sequence: TGTGCCAGCAGCTTATGGGCAGAGACCCAGTACTTC. Variable domain in full (rest from reference TRBV7-2 and TRBJ2-5): GAGVSQSPSNKVTEKGKDVELRCDPISGHTALYWYRQSLGQGLEFLIYFQGNSAPDKSGLPSDRFSAERTGGSVSTLTIQRTQQEDSAVYLCASSLWAETQYFGPGTRLLVL.

This chain connects TRBV7-9 to TRBJ1-3; no clear D. CDR1 is SEHNR, CDR2 FQNEAQ, per germline (reference sequence). V was cut by 5 bases and J by 0 bases, with 11 bases left in between. This CDR3 has 15 amino acids. Here the CDR3 DNA reads TGTGCCAGCAGCCCCCGACCGGCCTCTGGAAACACCATATATTTT. Translated: CASSPRPASGNTIYF.

In this sample, this clone turned up once. The chain links TRBV6-5 to TRBJ2-7; D is unresolved. The CDR3 runs 13 residues. Per the germline V gene, CDR1 is MNHEY and CDR2 is SVGAGI. V lost 3 bases, J lost 4 bases, and 10 bases lay in between. CDR3 sequence reads: CASSYSMGYEQYF. The DNA for the CDR3 is TGTGCCAGCAGTTATTCGATGGGATACGAGCAGTACTTC.

The rearrangement links TRBV2 to TRBJ1-2, with D perhaps matching TRBD1 (6 bases). V was shortened by 6 bases and J by 2 bases, with 10 bases between the two germline ends. Germline V gene sequence: CDR1 SNHLY, CDR2 FYNNEI. The CDR3 has 13 residues. The CDR3 DNA follows: TGTGCCAGCAGCGTGGACAGCAACTATGGCTACACCTTC. Residues: CASSVDSNYGYTF.

The chain links TRBV27 to TRBJ2-7; D possibly uses TRBD1 or TRBD2 (5 bases each). The length of the CDR3 is 16 residues. CDR1 and CDR2 (germline): MNHEY, SMNVEV (reference sequence). V was trimmed by 2 bases and J by 3 bases, leaving 17 bases between them. Here the CDR3 DNA reads TGTGCCAGCAGTTTAATCCCAGGGACGGCTATCTACGAGCAGTACTTC. Amino acid sequence: CASSLIPGTAIYEQYF.

This sequence joins TRBV7-9 and TRBJ1-4; D may be TRBD1 (5 bases). Germline lookup yields CDR1 SEHNR and CDR2 FQNEAQ (reference sequence). CDR3 size: 17 residues. V dropped 1 base and J dropped 7 bases, with 19 bases sitting between them. CDR3 sequence (DNA): TGTGCCAGCAGCTTAGTGGCAGGGCGAGATCCCAGTGAAAAACTGTTTTTT. Amino acid sequence: CASSLVAGRDPSEKLFF.

This chain joins TRBV7-6 and TRBJ1-4; 7 bases fit TRBD1. The V gene end was trimmed by 2 bases and the J gene end by 5 bases; junction bases not matched to a gene: 11. The CDR3 runs to 17 residues. Looked up from germline, CDR1 is SGHVS and CDR2 is FNYEAQ. The CDR3 DNA reads TGTGCCAGCAGCTTATACCGGGGGGGGACAGCGAATGAAAAACTGTTTTTT. It encodes CASSLYRGGTANEKLFF. The full variable domain, completed using reference TRBV7-6 and TRBJ1-4, is GAGVSQSPRYKVTKRGQDVALRCDPISGHVSLYWYRQALGQGPEFLTYFNYEAQQDKSGLPNDRFSAERPEGSISTLTIQRTEQRDSAMYRCASSLYRGGTANEKLFFGSGTQLSVL.

This clone appeared a few times. The rearrangement uses TRBV28 and TRBJ1-3, with 9 bases matching TRBD1. CDR3 size: 16 residues. The V gene end was trimmed by 6 bases and the J gene end by 2 bases; junction bases not matched to a gene: 8. Germline V gene data show CDR1 as MDHEN and CDR2 as SYDVKM. The CDR3 here is CASRWARDRAGNTIYF. CDR3 bases: TGTGCCAGCAGATGGGCCCGGGACAGGGCTGGAAACACCATATATTTT.

The CDR3 reads CASSLSRTGDEQFF. DNA for the CDR3: TGTGCCAGCAGCTTATCCAGGACAGGGGATGAGCAGTTCTTC. The chain links TRBV7-9 to TRBJ2-1; 9 nucleotides agree with TRBD1. CDR1 and CDR2 from the germline V gene are SEHNR and FQNEAQ (reference sequence). This CDR3 has 14 residues. The J segment lost 8 bases and the V segment lost 2 bases, leaving 4 bases of the junction unmatched.

J is TRBJ2-1 and V is TRBV7-9, with D possibly matching TRBD1 (5 bases). V shed 1 base and J shed 3 bases, with 13 bases lying between them. The germline V gene encodes CDR1 SEHNR and CDR2 FQNEAQ (reference sequence). This CDR3 has 16 residues. The CDR3 DNA sequence: TGTGCCAGCAGCTTAGAGGGGCCCCGCGACTACAATGAGCAGTTCTTC. Amino acids: CASSLEGPRDYNEQFF.

This chain uses TRBV27 with TRBJ2-2; D gene unclear. V lost 3 bases and J 5 bases, leaving 7 bases between the germline ends. Germline V lookup: CDR1 MNHEY, CDR2 SMNVEV (reference sequence). The CDR3 covers 13 residues. CDR3 amino acids: CASSLSGTGELFF. The CDR3 nucleotides are TGTGCCAGCAGTTTGTCCGGGACCGGGGAGCTGTTTTTT.